This T cell receptor (beta chain) was recovered during a study of control samples from healthy donors and cancer patients. This CDR3 spans 11 amino acids. Germline V CDR1 and CDR2: DFQATT, SNEGSKA (reference sequence). Trimming cost V 7 bases and J 5 bases, with 11 bases left between them. Clones were read by immunoSEQ multiplex PCR, and TCRdb kept only the in-frame ones, dropping some. The sample consists of around 170,000 clones, around 90% of them appearing once. This sequence originates from a woman in her 30s in good health. The chain employs TRBV20-1 and TRBJ1-2; D not certain. The specimen sequenced was blood. The CDR3 protein is CSVRLEYGYTF. The CDR3, as DNA: TGCAGTGTCCGTTTGGAGTATGGCTACACCTTC.